The clone carrying this T cell receptor (beta chain) is medium-sized (0.01 to 0.1%) in the sample. Using immunoSEQ multiplex PCR, the repertoire was profiled, and TCRdb retains in-frame clones only, with some absent. The sample shows around 5,000 clones, roughly a third of them seen only once. V was clipped by 5 bases and J by 2 bases, with 10 bases between them. In germline, CDR1 is MNHEY, CDR2 SMNVEV (reference sequence). The CDR3 has 14 residues. Irradiated, violet-dye-labeled stimulators (around 200,000) were plated alongside around 200,000 CFSE-labeled responders. This sample was taken from a study of graft-versus-host responses after intestinal transplantation. At the level of the study: As for transplant type, recipients had multivisceral, liver-intestinal, or isolated intestinal grafts. Tacrolimus and steroids were given for two to three years to all recipients after anti-thymocyte globulin induction. Study findings and constraints: When patients had graft-donor T cell macrochimerism, their allografts held high graft-versus-host to host-versus-graft clonal ratios.

The starting material was alloreactive CD8+ T cells from a mixed lymphocyte reaction culture, obtained before intestinal transplant. Subset here: CFSE-low proliferating T cells sorted from roughly six-day pre-transplant mixed lymphocyte reaction (GvH or HvG direction). This chain connects TRBV27 to TRBJ1-5; D possibly corresponds to TRBD1 (5 bases). The sequence derives from a human patient who received an intestinal transplant. CDR3 bases: TGTGCCAGCAGTGTAGGGGCAGGCAATCAGCCCCAGCATTTT. The encoded protein is CASSVGAGNQPQHF.